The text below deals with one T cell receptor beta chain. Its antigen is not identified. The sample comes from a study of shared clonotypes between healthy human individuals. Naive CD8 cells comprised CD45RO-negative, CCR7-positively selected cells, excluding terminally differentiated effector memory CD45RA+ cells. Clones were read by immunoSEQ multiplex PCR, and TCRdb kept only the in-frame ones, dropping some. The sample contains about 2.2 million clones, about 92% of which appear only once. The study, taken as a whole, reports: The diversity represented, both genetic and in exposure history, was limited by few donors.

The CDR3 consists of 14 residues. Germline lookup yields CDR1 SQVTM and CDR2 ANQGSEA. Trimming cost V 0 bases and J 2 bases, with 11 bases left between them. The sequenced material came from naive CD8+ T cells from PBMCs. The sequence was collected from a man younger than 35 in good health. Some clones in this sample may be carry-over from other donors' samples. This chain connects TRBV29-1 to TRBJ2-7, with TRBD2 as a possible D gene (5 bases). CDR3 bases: TGCAGCGTTGAAGAGACGGGGAGAACCTACGAGCAGTACTTC. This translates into CSVEETGRTYEQYF.